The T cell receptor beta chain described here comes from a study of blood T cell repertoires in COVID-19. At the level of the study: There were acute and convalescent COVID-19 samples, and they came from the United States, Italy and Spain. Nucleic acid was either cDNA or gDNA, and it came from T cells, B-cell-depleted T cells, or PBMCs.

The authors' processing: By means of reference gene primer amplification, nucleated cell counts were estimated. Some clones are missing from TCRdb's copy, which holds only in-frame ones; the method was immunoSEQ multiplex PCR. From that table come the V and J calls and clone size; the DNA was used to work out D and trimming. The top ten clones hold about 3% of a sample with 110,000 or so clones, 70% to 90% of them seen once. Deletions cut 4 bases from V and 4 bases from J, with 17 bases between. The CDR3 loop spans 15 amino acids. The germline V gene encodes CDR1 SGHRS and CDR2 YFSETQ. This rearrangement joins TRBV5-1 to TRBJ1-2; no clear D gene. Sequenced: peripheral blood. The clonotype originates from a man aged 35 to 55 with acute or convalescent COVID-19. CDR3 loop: CASSTRTGRPYGYTF. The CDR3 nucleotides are TGCGCCAGCAGCACCCGGACGGGGAGGCCCTATGGCTACACCTTC.